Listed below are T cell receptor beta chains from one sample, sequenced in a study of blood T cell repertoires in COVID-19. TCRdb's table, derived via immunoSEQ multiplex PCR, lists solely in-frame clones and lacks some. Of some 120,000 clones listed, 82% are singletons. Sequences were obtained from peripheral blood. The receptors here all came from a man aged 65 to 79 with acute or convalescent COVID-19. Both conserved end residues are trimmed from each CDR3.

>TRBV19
ASRTSGTGPFGYT
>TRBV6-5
ASRTSGVFNEKLF
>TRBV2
ASSEQRVHISGNTIY
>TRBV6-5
ATRDSFYGYT
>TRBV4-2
ASSQPGQGAEAF
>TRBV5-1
ASSVGQTTGELF
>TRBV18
ASSGLVGFYGYT
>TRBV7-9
ASSLIGYGEQY
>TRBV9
ASSVGGSGSYNEQF
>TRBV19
ASSPGQGTSPLH
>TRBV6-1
ASSEVHRTGRGGVPREKLF
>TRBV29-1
SVEEPGQGGFYTEAF
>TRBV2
ASTYSGNYEQY
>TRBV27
ASSYAGYNSPLH
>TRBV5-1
ASSLDTQGGTGELF
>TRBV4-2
ASSQDYGYT
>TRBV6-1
ASSELTAGGPPQY
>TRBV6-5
ASSPGGGGAYGYT
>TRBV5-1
ASSLYGGSNQPQH
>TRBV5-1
ASSPGDRENAEAF
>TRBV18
ASSPSQGSGEAF
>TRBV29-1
SVEGISGRPYEQY
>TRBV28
ASSNRESGANVLT
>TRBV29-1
SATKAGVDTEAF
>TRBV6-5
ASSLRTGFDEQF
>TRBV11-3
ASSFMGGPGQETQY
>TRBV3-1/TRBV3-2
ASSPRGMWGRNEQF
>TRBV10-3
AISVGQGAEELF
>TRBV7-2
ASTPGRQHEKLF
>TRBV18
ASSNRQVHGYT
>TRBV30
AWSGSQGLGYT
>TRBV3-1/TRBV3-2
ASSQSQGLQEKLF
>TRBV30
AWSGPEKSRGYT
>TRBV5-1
ASSNEGVYEQY
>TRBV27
ASSLSSYEQY
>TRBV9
ASNKAHSGGSTDTQY
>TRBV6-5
ASSYAGLDGETQY
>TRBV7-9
ASSSKTRSPLH
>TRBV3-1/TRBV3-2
ASSQPLLAGGPFAKNIQY
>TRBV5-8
ASSLENSIYNEQF
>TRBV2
ASKLRDNQPQH